This entry describes one T cell receptor beta chain. These data originate in a study of blood T cell repertoires in COVID-19. Germline V gives CDR1 MNHEY, CDR2 SVGAGI. CDR3 length: 13 amino acids. Between the trimmed V and J ends, which lost 6 bases and 5 bases, there was a span of 13 bases. Sequenced by immunoSEQ multiplex PCR; TCRdb stores in-frame clones only, minus some. Of about 170,000 clones listed, approximately 87% were seen once; the top ten hold 4% to 4.5%. The sequence came from a woman in her 50s who had recovered from COVID-19. The sequenced material came from PBMCs or T cells enriched from blood (not recorded which). The chain couples TRBV6-5 to TRBJ1-1; no reliable D call. The CDR3 region has the DNA TGTGCCAGCAGGGTGATAGCTTGGACTGAAGCTTTCTTT. Translation gives CASRVIAWTEAFF.